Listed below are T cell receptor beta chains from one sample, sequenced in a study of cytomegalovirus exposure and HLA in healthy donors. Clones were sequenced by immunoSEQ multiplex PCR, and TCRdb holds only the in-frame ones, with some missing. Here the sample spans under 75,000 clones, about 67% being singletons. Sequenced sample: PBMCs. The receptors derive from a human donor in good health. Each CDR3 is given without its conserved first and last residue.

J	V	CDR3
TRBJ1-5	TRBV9	ASSVAPEDQPQH
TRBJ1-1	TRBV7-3	ASSLRTALNTEAF
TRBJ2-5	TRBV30	AWSNGQETQY
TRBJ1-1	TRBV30	AWSPRNTEAF
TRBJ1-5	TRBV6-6	ASSYSGESQPQH
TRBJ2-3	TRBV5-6	ASSLSLDTQY
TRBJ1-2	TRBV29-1	SVEGWATNYGYT
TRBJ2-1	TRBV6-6	ASNRVNEQF
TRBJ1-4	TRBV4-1	ASSQGGTGREKLF
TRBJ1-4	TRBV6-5	ASSFRGASEKLF
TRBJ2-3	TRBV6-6	ASSTLSGILSTQY
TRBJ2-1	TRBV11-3	ASSLYGGSSYNEQF
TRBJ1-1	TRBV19	ASSIMRNTEAF
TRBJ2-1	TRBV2	ASRALAGDLNEQF
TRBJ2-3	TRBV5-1	ASSLGVWQGVADTQY
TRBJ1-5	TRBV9	ASTHKTGTGGKNQPQH
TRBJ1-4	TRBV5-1	ASHSGGTNEKLF
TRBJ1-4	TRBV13	ASSLTGTGVEKLF
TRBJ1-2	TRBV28	ASNRMDRNRNYGYT
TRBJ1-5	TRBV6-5	ASVDRVYQPQH
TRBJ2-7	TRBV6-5	ASSYSPELAVAEQY
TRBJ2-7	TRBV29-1	SIRDTSSYEQY
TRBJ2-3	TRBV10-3	AISVTSGESGTQY
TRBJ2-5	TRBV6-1	ASTRQGWGETQY
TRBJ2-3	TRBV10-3	AISPTSGGAYTQY
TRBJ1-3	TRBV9	ASSVEGGGNTIY
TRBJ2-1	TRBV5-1	ASSLATGGYEQF
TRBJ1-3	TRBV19	AISDFSGNTIY
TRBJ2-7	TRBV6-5	ASKSGSYEQY
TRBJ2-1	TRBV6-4	ASSEGEASYNEQF
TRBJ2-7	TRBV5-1	ASSLEDFREQY
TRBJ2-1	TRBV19	ASRSGTILYNEQF
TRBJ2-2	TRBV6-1	ASGGDAGELF
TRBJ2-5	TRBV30	AWSLGSGRAGEQY
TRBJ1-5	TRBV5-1	ASSLAPGGNQPQH
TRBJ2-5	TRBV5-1	ASSFTDGWGGETQY
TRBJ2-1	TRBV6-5	ASSPIGVYNEQF
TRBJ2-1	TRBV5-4	ASSREIAGYNEQF
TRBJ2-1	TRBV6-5	ASSSPGQGNEQF
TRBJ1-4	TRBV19	ASSIQGRKNEKLF
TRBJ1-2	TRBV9	ASSVASDSFYGYT
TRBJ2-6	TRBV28	ASSLNKFSGANVLT
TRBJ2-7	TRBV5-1	ASSPGTDFSYEQY
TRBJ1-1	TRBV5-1	ASSLETGKGSTEAF
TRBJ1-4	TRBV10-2	ASSERRQERNEKLF
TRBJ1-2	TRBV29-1	SVTKGGGYT
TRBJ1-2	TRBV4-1	ASSQDPPPGYGYT
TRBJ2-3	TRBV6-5	ASSYSRRDTQY
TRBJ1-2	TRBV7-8	ASSPGLWGYT
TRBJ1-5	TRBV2	ASSKRYTIDQPQH
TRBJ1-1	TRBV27	ASSSLGTGGGTEAF
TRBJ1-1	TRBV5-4	ASSLSQAGAEAF
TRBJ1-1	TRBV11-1	ASSPGTATEAF
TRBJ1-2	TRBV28	ASSSLGNTNYGYT
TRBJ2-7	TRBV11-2	ASSLYPRGNSYEQY
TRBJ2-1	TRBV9	ASSVQGQNYNEQF